A single sample is the source of the 13 T cell receptor beta chains below, sequenced in a study of T cell changes during pregnancy in multiple sclerosis. Profiling relied on immunoSEQ multiplex PCR, and the TCRdb table lists in-frame clones only, not all of them. Of 130,000 or so clones in the sample, approximately 96% were seen once. The starting material was peripheral blood, obtained after pregnancy. Receptors were obtained from a female donor with multiple sclerosis, enrolled in a pregnancy study.

J is TRBJ2-7 and V is TRBV5-1; the match to TRBD1 covers 7 bases. Germline CDR1 and CDR2: SGHRS and YFSETQ. V was pared by 7 bases and J by 5 bases, with 12 bases of the junction left unmatched. The CDR3 has 14 residues. The CDR3 spells CASVPRTGLNEQYF. CDR3 nucleotides: TGCGCCAGCGTGCCTCGGACAGGACTGAACGAGCAGTACTTC.

V and J are TRBV27 and TRBJ2-1; tentative D call: TRBD2 (6 bases). CDR1 and CDR2 (germline): MNHEY, SMNVEV (reference sequence). V dropped 6 bases and J dropped 15 bases, with 21 bases sitting between them. This CDR3 region has 13 residues. The CDR3 DNA reads TGTGCCAGCAGCAATCCTCCGGGACTGAGCCCGTTCTTC. Encoded protein: CASSNPPGLSPFF.

The chain combines TRBV7-3 with TRBJ2-1, with 11 bases fitting TRBD2. The CDR3 has 14 amino acids. J lost 8 bases, V lost 5 bases, and 5 bases had no gene match. CDR1 and CDR2 (germline): SGHTA, FQGTGA. The CDR3 reads CASSVAGGPYEQFF. The CDR3 coding sequence is TGTGCCAGCAGCGTAGCGGGAGGGCCCTATGAGCAGTTCTTC.

The V call is TRBV28, the J call TRBJ1-2, with 8 bases fitting TRBD1. Germline V gene lookup returns CDR1 MDHEN and CDR2 SYDVKM. This CDR3 contains 15 residues. V shed 5 bases and J 4 bases; nucleotides not matched to a gene: 9. CDR3 amino acids: CASSRGQGTFYGYTF. CDR3 DNA: TGTGCCAGCAGTAGAGGACAGGGCACCTTCTATGGCTACACCTTC.

V usage is TRBV10-3 and J usage is TRBJ2-3, with 12 bases that match TRBD2. The CDR3 covers 16 residues. Trimming took 0 bases from V and 6 from J; bases not matched to a gene: 4. Germline CDR1 is ENHRY and CDR2 is SYGVKD. CDR3 sequence (DNA): TGTGCCATCAGTGAGTCCCTAGCGGGAGGGCCGGATACGCAGTATTTT. Translation gives CAISESLAGGPDTQYF.

The chain employs TRBV11-2 and TRBJ2-7, with D perhaps matching TRBD1 (5 bases). This CDR3 comprises 14 residues. Germline V gene lookup returns CDR1 SGHAT and CDR2 FQNNGV. V was pared by 1 base and J by 3 bases, with 10 bases between. The CDR3 nucleotides read TGTGCCAGCAGCTTAGCGCAGGGCTACTACGAGCAGTACTTC. It codes for CASSLAQGYYEQYF.

V is TRBV6-4 and J is TRBJ2-3; 7 positions match TRBD2. V lost 7 bases, J lost 1 base, and 20 bases stayed unmatched. Germline V CDR1 and CDR2: MRHNA, SNTAGT. This CDR3 has 19 residues. CDR3 nucleotide sequence: TGTGCCAGCACTAAAGGGACTACCCACGGGGACGCTGGCACAGATACGCAGTATTTT. The encoded protein is CASTKGTTHGDAGTDTQYF.

The V gene is TRBV10-3, the J gene TRBJ2-5; TRBD2 matches 7 bases. Looked up from germline, CDR1 is ENHRY and CDR2 is SYGVKD. The CDR3 covers 15 residues. V lost 7 bases and J lost 5; bases outside the gene matches: 13. CDR3 loop: CAIIRNQASGETQYF. The CDR3 DNA reads TGTGCCATCATCCGAAATCAGGCTAGCGGCGAGACCCAGTACTTC.

The count of this clone is one. The rearrangement links TRBV28 to TRBJ1-5; 8 bases are shared with TRBD1. Trimming cost V 8 bases and J 4 bases; bases outside gene matches: 7. This CDR3 has 14 residues. The V gene's germline CDR1 is MDHEN and CDR2 SYDVKM. CDR3 sequence reads: CASRMDRDNQPQHF. CDR3 sequence (DNA): TGTGCCAGCCGGATGGACAGGGATAATCAGCCCCAGCATTTT.

The chain couples TRBV7-9 to TRBJ2-7; weak D call: TRBD2 (6 bases). Germline lookup yields CDR1 SEHNR and CDR2 FQNEAQ (reference sequence). This CDR3 is 14 amino acids long. Trimming cost V 4 bases and J 1 base, with 11 bases left between them. DNA of the CDR3: TGTGCCAGCAGCTCCACCGGGACTTCCTACGAGCAGTACTTC. Translation gives CASSSTGTSYEQYF.

This clone turned up a few times. This chain links TRBV5-5 with TRBJ1-1, with D tentatively TRBD1 (5 bases). The CDR3 is made up of 13 amino acids. CDR1 SGHKS and CDR2 YYEKEE come from the germline V gene (reference sequence). The ends were cut back, 2 bases at V and 5 bases at J, with 10 bases in the middle. The DNA for the CDR3 is TGTGCCAGCAGCTTTACGGGGGATACTGAAGCTTTCTTT. Protein sequence: CASSFTGDTEAFF.

This chain links TRBV6-5 with TRBJ1-2; 7 bases line up with TRBD1. Germline lookup yields CDR1 MNHEY and CDR2 SVGAGI. The CDR3 is 13 amino acids. Trimming took 6 bases from V and 5 from J; bases not matched to a gene: 6. CDR3 coding DNA: TGTGCCAGCAGCCGGGGGACAGCTTATGGCTACACCTTC. This sequence encodes CASSRGTAYGYTF.

The genes are TRBV11-3 and TRBJ1-4; unclear D gene. V was shortened by 5 bases and J by 0 bases, with 10 bases between the two germline ends. The CDR3 has 15 residues. Germline lookup yields CDR1 SGHNT and CDR2 YENEEA. CDR3 residues: CASSLRTATNEKLFF. CDR3 DNA: TGTGCCAGCAGCCTACGAACCGCAACTAATGAAAAACTGTTTTTT.